This passage covers 14 T cell receptor beta chains from one sample sequenced in a study of cytomegalovirus exposure and HLA in healthy donors. The repertoire was sequenced with immunoSEQ multiplex PCR; TCRdb's copy has only in-frame clones and lacks some. Of 260,000 or so clones in the sample, approximately 90% were seen once. Sequenced: PBMCs. The source is a woman aged 18-29 years in good health and CMV-seronegative.

This sequence joins TRBV7-2 and TRBJ1-5, with D perhaps TRBD1 (6 bases). The CDR3 consists of 15 residues. CDR1 and CDR2 from the germline V gene are SGHTA and FQGNSA. Trimming removed 2 bases at V and 3 bases at J, with 11 bases between. CDR3 loop: CASSLRGGVNQPQHF. The CDR3 DNA reads TGTGCCAGCAGCTTAAGAGGGGGAGTCAATCAGCCCCAGCATTTT.

The chain is built from TRBV7-2 and TRBJ1-1; D gene ambiguous. The V end lost 5 bases, the J end lost 6 bases, and 13 bases lay between the germline ends. CDR1 and CDR2 from the germline V gene are SGHTA and FQGNSA. The CDR3 has 13 residues. The CDR3 bases are TGTGCCAGCAGCCCGACAAAACTCCCTGAAGCTTTCTTT. Translation: CASSPTKLPEAFF.

The chain links TRBV4-3 to TRBJ2-1, with a possible D match to TRBD1 (5 bases). V lost 0 bases and J lost 2, with 11 bases in between. The CDR3 consists of 16 residues. From germline, CDR1 is LGHNA and CDR2 YSLEER. The CDR3 DNA reads TGCGCCAGCAGCCAAGAGGGGCAGGTCCCCTACAATGAGCAGTTCTTC. Its protein is CASSQEGQVPYNEQFF.

The V call is TRBV7-8, the J call TRBJ2-7; 8 bases match TRBD1. Per germline, CDR1 SGHVS and CDR2 FQNEAQ. V gave up 5 bases and J gave up 3 bases; unmatched junction bases: 12. This CDR3 comprises 16 residues. Here the CDR3 reads CASSQGVGQGNYEQYF. The CDR3 region has the DNA TGTGCCAGCAGCCAAGGGGTCGGACAGGGTAACTACGAGCAGTACTTC.

J is TRBJ2-5 and V is TRBV28; 12 bases agree with TRBD2. Germline trimming cut 5 bases from V and 5 bases from J; bases unmatched to any gene: 9. The length of the CDR3 is 16 residues. Germline loops: CDR1 MDHEN, CDR2 SYDVKM. DNA of the CDR3: TGTGCCAGCAGTGATCGACTAGCGGGAGATCTGGAGACCCAGTACTTC. Encoded protein: CASSDRLAGDLETQYF.

The J gene is TRBJ2-3, the V gene TRBV11-2, with 11 bases lining up with TRBD2. CDR1 is SGHAT and CDR2 is FQNNGV in the germline V gene. Trimming removed 5 bases from V and 5 bases from J; junction bases left unmatched: 6. This CDR3 contains 15 residues. Here the CDR3 reads CASSPGLAVLDTQYF. In DNA form, the CDR3 reads TGTGCCAGCAGCCCGGGACTAGCGGTTTTAGATACGCAGTATTTT.

J is TRBJ2-3 and V is TRBV9; D uncertain. This CDR3 is 16 amino acids long. Looked up from germline, CDR1 is SGDLS and CDR2 is YYNGEE. Between the trimmed V and J ends, which lost 0 bases and 2 bases, there was a span of 13 bases. CDR3 in amino acids: CASSVGSSAPTDTQYF. In DNA, the CDR3 is TGTGCCAGCAGCGTAGGAAGCAGCGCCCCCACAGATACGCAGTATTTT.

The chain is built from TRBV6-1 and TRBJ2-1; D remains ambiguous. This CDR3 contains 12 residues. Germline CDR1 reads MNHNS; CDR2 reads SASEGT. V was shortened by 2 bases and J by 6 bases, with 5 bases between the two germline ends. In nucleotides, the CDR3 is TGTGCCAGCAGTGAATCAGGCAATGAGCAGTTCTTC. As protein: CASSESGNEQFF.

The chain joins TRBV28 to TRBJ1-5, with 7 bases aligning to TRBD1. Losses at the gene ends were 4 bases for V and 10 bases for J; bases not matched to a gene: 10. Germline V gene data show CDR1 as MDHEN and CDR2 as SYDVKM. This CDR3 comprises 14 residues. In nucleotides, the CDR3 is TGTGCCAGCAGTTCCCCCGGGACAGCCGGCCCCCAGCATTTT. It specifies CASSSPGTAGPQHF.

V is TRBV28 and J is TRBJ2-7, with D perhaps matching TRBD2 (5 bases). The CDR3 is 13 residues long. CDR1 is MDHEN and CDR2 is SYDVKM in the germline V gene. V lost 10 bases and J lost 4, with 17 bases in between. Here the CDR3 reads CATTPTGIYEQYF. CDR3 sequence (DNA): TGTGCCACCACGCCTACCGGGATTTACGAGCAGTACTTC.

As regards this clone: Its ends do not fully match the called genes, so a read error is possible. The same CDR3 arises from other DNA sequences in this sample as well. J is TRBJ2-1 and V is TRBV5-4; D is perhaps TRBD1 (6 bases). CDR1 and CDR2 (germline): SGHNT, YYREEE (reference sequence). This CDR3 region has 11 residues. CDR3 region: CASSLGQEQFF. In DNA, the CDR3 is TGTGCCAGCAGTTTGGGACAAGAGCAGTTCTTC.

This clone occurred a few times. The chain couples TRBV7-9 to TRBJ2-7, with TRBD1 as a possible D gene (6 bases). CDR1 is SEHNR and CDR2 is FQNEAQ in the germline V gene (reference sequence). The CDR3 has 12 amino acids. Trimming shortened V by 5 bases and J by 4 bases, and 9 bases separated the two germline ends. The CDR3 coding sequence is TGTGCCAGCAGCCGACAGGTTTACGAGCAGTACTTC. Residues: CASSRQVYEQYF.

The chain has TRBV2 and TRBJ2-5; no clear D. The germline CDR1 and CDR2 sequences are SNHLY and FYNNEI. Trimming removed 3 bases from V and 5 bases from J, with 13 bases in between. The CDR3 contains 14 residues. In DNA, the CDR3 is TGTGCCAGCAGTGAGGTTGGAGCTTGGGAGACCCAGTACTTC. This encodes CASSEVGAWETQYF.

This chain connects TRBV15 to TRBJ1-5; no clear D gene. Germline V lookup: CDR1 LNHNV, CDR2 YYDKDF (reference sequence). CDR3 length equals 15 residues. V lost 0 bases to trimming and J lost 3 bases, with 9 bases between them. The CDR3 nucleotides are TGTGCCACCAGCAGAGATCAGGTTAACAATCAGCCCCAGCATTTT. Translated: CATSRDQVNNQPQHF.